This TCR beta chain emerged from a study of T cells after yellow fever vaccination. Trimming removed 4 bases from V and 5 bases from J, with 11 bases in between. CDR1 is SQVTM, CDR2 ANQGSEA, per germline. The CDR3 runs 13 residues. MiXCR was run by TCRdb on the 5' RACE reads, yielding one entry per CDR3 protein. The sample contains over 85,000 distinct CDR3 sequences, approximately 9% of which appear only once. V and J are TRBV29-1 and TRBJ1-4; D is uncertain. The sample here was CD8+ T cells not binding an NS4B(214-222) dextramer, sorted from PBMCs, taken around 16 days after the first yellow fever vaccination. This sequence was found in a man between 18 and 29 years old who received the YFV17D yellow fever vaccine. The CDR3 loop reads CSVVEAENEKLFF. CDR3 in DNA: TGCAGCGTTGTTGAGGCAGAGAATGAAAAACTGTTTTTT.